The 14 T cell receptor beta chains listed next were all sequenced from one sample in a study of Ad26.COV2.S vaccination and SARS-CoV-2 variants. Using immunoSEQ multiplex PCR, the repertoire was profiled, and TCRdb retains in-frame clones only, with some absent. The sample records around 450,000 clones, roughly 90% being singletons. The treatment is: 19 received Ad26.COV2.S at low or high dose, single or two shots; roughly five received placebo; per-sample allocation not given. Sampling occurred on day 63 after the first vaccine or placebo injection. Specimen: peripheral blood, collected in a trial of Ad26.COV2.S vaccine versus placebo. Receptors were obtained from a person between 18 and 65 years old who received the Ad26.COV2.S COVID-19 vaccine or a placebo.

This clone was recorded only once. The rearrangement uses TRBV3-1 (or the pseudogene TRBV3-2) and TRBJ2-7; TRBD1 or TRBD2 may be the D gene (5 bases each). This CDR3 spans 12 amino acids. Trimming took off 7 bases at V and 5 bases at J, with 12 bases between the two ends. CDR1 is LGHDT and CDR2 is YNNKEL in the germline V gene (reference sequence). The chain's CDR3 is CASISRDHEQYF. For the CDR3, the DNA is TGTGCCAGCATCAGCAGGGACCACGAGCAGTACTTC.

The V and J genes are TRBV9 and TRBJ2-1, with 7 bases that match TRBD2. The V segment lost 4 bases and the J segment 8 bases; nucleotides outside the gene matches: 9. CDR1 SGDLS and CDR2 YYNGEE come from the germline V gene. The CDR3 sequence is 14 residues long. The CDR3 DNA follows: TGTGCCAGCAGCCCTAGACCGGGAGGCGATGAGCAGTTCTTC. This gives the protein CASSPRPGGDEQFF.

This rearrangement joins TRBV6-5 to TRBJ1-2; D is perhaps TRBD1 (6 bases). Germline V CDR1 and CDR2: MNHEY, SVGAGI. The CDR3 spans 14 residues. V lost 6 bases and J lost 3, with 14 bases in between. The CDR3 DNA reads TGTGCCAGCAGGGACTCGGGGGCGCACTATGGCTACACCTTC. Translation: CASRDSGAHYGYTF.

This clone was counted only a few times. Other nucleotide sequences in the sample specify the same CDR3. CDR3 in amino acids: CASSLGTSYEQYF. Here the CDR3 DNA reads TGTGCCAGCAGTTTAGGCACATCTTACGAGCAGTACTTC. V gene TRBV12-3 or TRBV12-4 combines with J gene TRBJ2-7; D not resolved. Trimming took 1 base from V and 4 from J, leaving 8 bases between them. The CDR3 covers 13 residues.

The chain has TRBV28 and TRBJ2-2; D tentatively reads TRBD1 or TRBD2 (5 bases each). CDR1 is MDHEN, CDR2 SYDVKM, per germline. The CDR3 is 16 amino acids. V lost 5 bases to trimming and J lost 2 bases, with 15 bases between them. The CDR3 DNA reads as TGTGCCAGCAGTGACCCCGGGACGGGTAACACCGGGGAGCTGTTTTTT. Translating it yields CASSDPGTGNTGELFF. Full variable domain (outside the CDR3, taken from reference TRBV28 and TRBJ2-2): DVKVTQSSRYLVKRTGEKVFLECVQDMDHENMFWYRQDPGLGLRLIYFSYDVKMKEKGDIPEGYSVSREKKERFSLILESASTNQTSMYLCASSDPGTGNTGELFFGEGSRLTVL.

Here the CDR3 reads CASSPRDRGSNEKLFF. The CDR3 DNA reads as TGTGCCAGCAGCCCCCGGGACAGGGGGTCTAATGAAAAACTGTTTTTT. This sequence joins TRBV16 and TRBJ1-4; TRBD1 matches 11 bases. This CDR3 comprises 16 residues. V trimming: 4 bases; J trimming: 3 bases; junction bases outside the gene matches: 4. Germline CDR1 reads KGHSY; CDR2 reads FQNENV.

The CDR3 nucleotides are TGTGCCAGCAGTTCCGGGACTAGCGGGGCCCGCACAGATACGCAGTATTTT. Residues: CASSSGTSGARTDTQYF. V is TRBV27 and J is TRBJ2-3, with 13 bases that match TRBD2. J gave up 1 base and V 4 bases, and 5 bases lay outside the gene matches. The CDR3 consists of 17 residues. The germline CDR1 and CDR2 sequences are MNHEY and SMNVEV (reference sequence).

The V call is TRBV9, the J call TRBJ2-1; D is unresolved. Deletions cut 0 bases from V and 10 bases from J, with 5 bases between. CDR3 length: 11 amino acids. Looked up from germline, CDR1 is SGDLS and CDR2 is YYNGEE. In DNA form, the CDR3 reads TGTGCCAGCAGCGTAGCCAGGGAGCAGTTCTTC. As protein: CASSVAREQFF.

The gene calls are TRBV9 and TRBJ2-5, with 8 bases matching TRBD2. CDR1 and CDR2 (germline): SGDLS, YYNGEE. The V segment lost 7 bases and the J segment 2 bases; nucleotides outside the gene matches: 16. CDR3 length: 17 amino acids. CDR3 sequence (DNA): TGTGCCAGCTCCCCTGGACTAGCCGCCGGGGGTCAAGAGACCCAGTACTTC. This gives the protein CASSPGLAAGGQETQYF.

The chain has TRBV4-1 and TRBJ1-1; 7 bases line up with TRBD1. The CDR3 contains 14 residues. With 1 base clipped from V and 8 bases from J, the junction kept 7 bases outside the gene matches. The germline gives CDR1 MGHRA, CDR2 YSYEKL. CDR3: CASSQVRGTAEAFF. DNA of the CDR3: TGCGCCAGCAGCCAAGTAAGGGGGACAGCCGAAGCTTTCTTT.

V gene TRBV6-5 combines with J gene TRBJ1-2; possibly TRBD1 for D (6 bases). From germline, CDR1 is MNHEY and CDR2 SVGAGI. Trimming took 6 bases from V and 6 from J, leaving 17 bases between them. This CDR3 has 14 amino acids. The CDR3 protein is CASRNPGVGNGYTF. CDR3 nucleotide sequence: TGTGCCAGCAGAAATCCAGGGGTTGGTAATGGCTACACCTTC.

The chain has TRBV5-4 and TRBJ2-5, with 7 bases aligning to TRBD2. The germline V gene encodes CDR1 SGHNT and CDR2 YYREEE (reference sequence). This CDR3 spans 14 amino acids. After removal of 0 bases from V and 4 bases from J, the junction contained 3 bases not matched to a gene. The DNA of the CDR3 is TGTGCCAGCAGCTTGGTGGGGGGGTCAGAGACCCAGTACTTC. The encoded protein is CASSLVGGSETQYF. The full variable domain, completed using reference TRBV5-4 and TRBJ2-5, is ETGVTQSPTHLIKTRGQQVTLRCSSQSGHNTVSWYQQALGQGPQFIFQYYREEENGRGNFPPRFSGLQFPNYSSELNVNALELDDSALYLCASSLVGGSETQYFGPGTRLLVL.

This clone appeared once. This chain uses TRBV5-6 with TRBJ1-4, with D unclear. V lost 4 bases and J 0 bases, leaving 10 bases between the germline ends. The CDR3 runs 15 residues. Looked up from germline, CDR1 is SGHDT and CDR2 is YYEEEE. The CDR3 bases are TGTGCCAGCAGCCTTCCCTATGCAACTAATGAAAAACTGTTTTTT. This translates into CASSLPYATNEKLFF.

CDR3: CASSLVFGQGAGNTIYF. The CDR3 region has the DNA TGTGCCAGCAGCTTAGTATTTGGACAGGGGGCAGGAAACACCATATATTTT. The chain has TRBV7-2 and TRBJ1-3; 11 bases align to TRBD1. This CDR3 has 17 amino acids. After removal of 1 base from V and 4 bases from J, the junction contained 6 bases not matched to a gene. Germline lookup yields CDR1 SGHTA and CDR2 FQGNSA.